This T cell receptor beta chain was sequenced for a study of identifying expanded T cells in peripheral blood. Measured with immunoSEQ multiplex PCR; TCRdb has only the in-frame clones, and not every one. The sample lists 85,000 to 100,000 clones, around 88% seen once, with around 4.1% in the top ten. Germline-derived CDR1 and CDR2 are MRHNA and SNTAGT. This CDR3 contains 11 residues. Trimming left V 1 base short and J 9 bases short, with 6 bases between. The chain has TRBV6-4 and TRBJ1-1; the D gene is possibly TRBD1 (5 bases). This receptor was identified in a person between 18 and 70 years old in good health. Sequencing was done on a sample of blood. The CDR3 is CASSDWGKAFF. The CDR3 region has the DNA TGTGCCAGCAGTGACTGGGGGAAAGCTTTCTTT.